The clone carrying this TCR beta chain was found many times. Its antigen is still unknown. Researchers took RNA transcripts and amplified the TCR beta CDR3 regions from them. Primed by the HTBI set, a first-round RT-PCR was run on the TCR CDR3. TCRdb re-analysed the multiplex PCR reads in MiXCR, keeping a single row per CDR3 protein. The sample shows about 400,000 distinct CDR3 sequences, 15% of them seen only once. The V gene's germline CDR1 is MNHNS and CDR2 SASEGT. Trimming removed 3 bases at V and 0 bases at J, with 12 bases between. This CDR3 has 15 residues. This entry belongs to a study of T cells in Graves' hyperthyroidism and ophthalmopathy. Overall study results and limits: Most expanded thyroid clonotypes above 0.001 recurred in blood.

Patients having uncontrolled infection, another autoimmune disease, pregnancy or lactation were not included. The diagnoses drew upon clinical symptoms, serum thyroxine and TRAb, thyroid ultrasound and orbital computed tomography. V is TRBV6-1 and J is TRBJ2-7, with a tentative D call TRBD1 (6 bases). The sequence derives from a woman younger than 45 with Graves' hyperthyroidism. The source material was blood. The CDR3 region has the DNA TGTGCCAGCAGTGAGAATACGGGACACTCCTACGAGCAGTACTTC. Its protein is CASSENTGHSYEQYF.